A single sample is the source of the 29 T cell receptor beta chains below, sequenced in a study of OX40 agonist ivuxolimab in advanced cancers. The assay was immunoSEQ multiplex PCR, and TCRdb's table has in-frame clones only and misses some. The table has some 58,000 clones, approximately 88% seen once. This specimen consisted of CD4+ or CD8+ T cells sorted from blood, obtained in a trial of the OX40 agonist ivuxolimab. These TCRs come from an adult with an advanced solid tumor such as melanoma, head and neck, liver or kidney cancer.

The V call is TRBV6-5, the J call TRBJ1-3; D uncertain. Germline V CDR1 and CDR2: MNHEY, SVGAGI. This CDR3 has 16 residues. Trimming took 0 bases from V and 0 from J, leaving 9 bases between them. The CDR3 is CASSYSGPGSGNTIYF. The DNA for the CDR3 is TGTGCCAGCAGTTACTCAGGCCCCGGCTCTGGAAACACCATATATTTT.

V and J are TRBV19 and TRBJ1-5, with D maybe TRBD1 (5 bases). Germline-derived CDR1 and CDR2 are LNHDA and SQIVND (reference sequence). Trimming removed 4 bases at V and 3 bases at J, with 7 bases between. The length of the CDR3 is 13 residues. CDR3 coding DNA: TGTGCCAGTAGTACACAGGACAATCAGCCCCAGCATTTT. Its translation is CASSTQDNQPQHF.

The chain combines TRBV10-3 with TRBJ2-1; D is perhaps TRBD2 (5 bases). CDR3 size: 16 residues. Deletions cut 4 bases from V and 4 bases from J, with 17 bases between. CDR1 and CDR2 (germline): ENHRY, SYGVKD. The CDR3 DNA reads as TGTGCCATCAGTGCATCCAGGACTTCTTTGTACAATGAGCAGTTCTTC. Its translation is CAISASRTSLYNEQFF.

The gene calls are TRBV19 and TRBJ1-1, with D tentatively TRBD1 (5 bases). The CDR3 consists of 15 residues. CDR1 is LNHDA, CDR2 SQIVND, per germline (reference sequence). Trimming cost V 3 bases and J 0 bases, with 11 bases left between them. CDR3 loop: CASSIGQGLNTEAFF. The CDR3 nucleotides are TGTGCCAGTAGTATCGGGCAGGGCCTGAACACTGAAGCTTTCTTT.

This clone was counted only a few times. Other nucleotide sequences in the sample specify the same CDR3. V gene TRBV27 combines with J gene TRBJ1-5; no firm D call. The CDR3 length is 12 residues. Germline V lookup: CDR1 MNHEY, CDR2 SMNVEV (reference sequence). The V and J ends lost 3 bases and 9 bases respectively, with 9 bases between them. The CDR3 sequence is CASSFPGGPQHF. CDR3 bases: TGTGCCAGCAGTTTCCCCGGAGGGCCCCAGCATTTT.

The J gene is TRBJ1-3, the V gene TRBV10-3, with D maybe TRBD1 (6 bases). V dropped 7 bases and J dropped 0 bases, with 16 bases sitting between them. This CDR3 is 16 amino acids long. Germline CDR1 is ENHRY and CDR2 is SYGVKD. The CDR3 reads CAITADSANSGNTIYF. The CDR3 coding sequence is TGTGCCATCACCGCGGACAGCGCTAACTCTGGAAACACCATATATTTT.

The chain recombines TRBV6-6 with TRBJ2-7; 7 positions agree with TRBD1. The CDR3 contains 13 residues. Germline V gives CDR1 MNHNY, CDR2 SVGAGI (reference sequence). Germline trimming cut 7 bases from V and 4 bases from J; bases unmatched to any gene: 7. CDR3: CASMSAGGYEQYF. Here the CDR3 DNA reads TGTGCCAGCATGAGCGCAGGGGGTTACGAGCAGTACTTC.

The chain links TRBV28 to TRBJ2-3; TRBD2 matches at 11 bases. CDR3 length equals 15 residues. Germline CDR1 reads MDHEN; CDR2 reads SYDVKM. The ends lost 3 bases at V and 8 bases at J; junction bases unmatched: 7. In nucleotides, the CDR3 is TGTGCCAGCAGTTTTCTACTAGCGGGAGTAAGTACGCAGTATTTT. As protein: CASSFLLAGVSTQYF.

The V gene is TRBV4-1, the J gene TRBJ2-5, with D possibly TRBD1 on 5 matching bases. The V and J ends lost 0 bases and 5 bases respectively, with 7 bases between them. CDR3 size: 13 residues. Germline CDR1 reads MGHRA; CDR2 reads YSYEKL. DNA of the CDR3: TGCGCCAGCAGCCAAGATTGGGGCGAGACCCAGTACTTC. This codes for CASSQDWGETQYF.

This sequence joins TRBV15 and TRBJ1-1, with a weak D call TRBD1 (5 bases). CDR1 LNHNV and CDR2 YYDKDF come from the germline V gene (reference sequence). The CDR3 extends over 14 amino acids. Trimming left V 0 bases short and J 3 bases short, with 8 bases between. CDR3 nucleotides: TGTGCCACCAGCAGAGAGACGGGGGACACTGAAGCTTTCTTT. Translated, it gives CATSRETGDTEAFF.

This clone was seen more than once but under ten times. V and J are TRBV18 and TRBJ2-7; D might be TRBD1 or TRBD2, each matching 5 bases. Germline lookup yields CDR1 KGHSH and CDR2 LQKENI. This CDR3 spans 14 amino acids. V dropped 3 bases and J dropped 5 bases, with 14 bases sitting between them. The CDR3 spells CASSPQVGGDEQYF. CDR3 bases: TGTGCCAGCTCACCCCAGGTTGGGGGTGACGAGCAGTACTTC.

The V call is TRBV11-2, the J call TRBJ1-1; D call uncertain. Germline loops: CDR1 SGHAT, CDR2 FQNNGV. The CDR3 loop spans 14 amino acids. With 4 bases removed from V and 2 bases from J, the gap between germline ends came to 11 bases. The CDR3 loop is CASSSNGRNTEAFF. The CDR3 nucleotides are TGTGCCAGCAGCTCTAATGGGCGCAACACTGAAGCTTTCTTT.

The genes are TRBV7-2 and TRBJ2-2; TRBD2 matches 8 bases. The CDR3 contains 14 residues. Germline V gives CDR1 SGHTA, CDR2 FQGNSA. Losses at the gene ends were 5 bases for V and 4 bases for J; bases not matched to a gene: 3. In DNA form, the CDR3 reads TGTGCCAGCAGCCCGACTAGCGTCACCGGGGAGCTGTTTTTT. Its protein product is CASSPTSVTGELFF.

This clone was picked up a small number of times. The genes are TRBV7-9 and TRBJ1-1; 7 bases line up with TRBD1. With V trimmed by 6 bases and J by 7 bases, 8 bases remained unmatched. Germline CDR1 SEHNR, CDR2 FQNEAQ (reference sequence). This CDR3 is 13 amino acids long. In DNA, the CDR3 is TGTGCCAGCAGTCCAGGCAGGGGGAGTGAAGCTTTCTTT. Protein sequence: CASSPGRGSEAFF.

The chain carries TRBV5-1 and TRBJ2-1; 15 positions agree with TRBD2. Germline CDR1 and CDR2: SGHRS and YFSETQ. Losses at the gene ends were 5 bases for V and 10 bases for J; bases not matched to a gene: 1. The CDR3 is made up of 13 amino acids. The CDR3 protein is CASRGLAGGEQFF. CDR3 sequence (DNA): TGCGCCAGCAGGGGACTAGCGGGAGGCGAGCAGTTCTTC. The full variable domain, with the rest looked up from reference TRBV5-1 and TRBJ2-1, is KAGVTQTPRYLIKTRGQQVTLSCSPISGHRSVSWYQQTPGQGLQFLFEYFSETQRNKGNFPGRFSGRQFSNSRSEMNVSTLELGDSALYLCASRGLAGGEQFFGPGTRLTVL.

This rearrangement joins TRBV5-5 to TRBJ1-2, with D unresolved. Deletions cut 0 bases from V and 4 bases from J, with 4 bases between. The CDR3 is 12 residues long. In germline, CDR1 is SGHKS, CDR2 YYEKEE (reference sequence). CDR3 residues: CASSLDVYGYTF. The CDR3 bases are TGTGCCAGCAGCTTGGACGTCTATGGCTACACCTTC.

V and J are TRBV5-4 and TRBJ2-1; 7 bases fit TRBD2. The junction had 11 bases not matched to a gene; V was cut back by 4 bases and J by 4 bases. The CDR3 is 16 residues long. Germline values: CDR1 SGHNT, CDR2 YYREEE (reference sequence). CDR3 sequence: CASSPLSGGPYNEQFF. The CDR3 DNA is TGTGCCAGCAGCCCTCTCTCGGGAGGCCCGTACAATGAGCAGTTCTTC.

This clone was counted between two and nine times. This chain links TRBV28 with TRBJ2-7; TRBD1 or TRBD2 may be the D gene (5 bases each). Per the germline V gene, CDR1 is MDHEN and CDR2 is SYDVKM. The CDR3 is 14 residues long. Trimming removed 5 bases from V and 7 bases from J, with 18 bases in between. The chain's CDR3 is CASSPPEGRGEQYF. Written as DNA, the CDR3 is TGTGCCAGCAGTCCACCCGAGGGACGGGGAGAGCAGTACTTC. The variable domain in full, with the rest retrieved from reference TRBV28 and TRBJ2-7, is DVKVTQSSRYLVKRTGEKVFLECVQDMDHENMFWYRQDPGLGLRLIYFSYDVKMKEKGDIPEGYSVSREKKERFSLILESASTNQTSMYLCASSPPEGRGEQYFGPGTRLTVT.

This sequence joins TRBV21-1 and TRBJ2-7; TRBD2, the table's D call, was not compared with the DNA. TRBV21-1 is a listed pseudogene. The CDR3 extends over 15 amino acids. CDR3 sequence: CASNQGGREGLEQYF. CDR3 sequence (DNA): TGTGCCAGCAACCAAGGGGGCCGGGAGGGCCTTGAGCAGTACTTC.

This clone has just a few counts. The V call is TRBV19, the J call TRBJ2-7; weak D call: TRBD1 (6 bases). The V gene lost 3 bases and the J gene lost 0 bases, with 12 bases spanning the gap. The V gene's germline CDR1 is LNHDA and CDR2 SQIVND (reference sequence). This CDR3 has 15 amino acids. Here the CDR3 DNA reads TGTGCCAGTAGTATTGGGGACATTGCCTCCTACGAGCAGTACTTC. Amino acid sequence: CASSIGDIASYEQYF.

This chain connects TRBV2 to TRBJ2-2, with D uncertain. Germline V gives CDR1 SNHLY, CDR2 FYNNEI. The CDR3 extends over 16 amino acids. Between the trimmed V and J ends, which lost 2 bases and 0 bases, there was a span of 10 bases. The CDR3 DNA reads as TGTGCCAGCAGTGAAATCCCCTACACGAACACCGGGGAGCTGTTTTTT. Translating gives CASSEIPYTNTGELFF. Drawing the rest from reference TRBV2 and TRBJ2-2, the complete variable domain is EPEVTQTPSHQVTQMGQEVILRCVPISNHLYFYWYRQILGQKVEFLVSFYNNEISEKSEIFDDQFSVERPDGSNFTLKIRSTKLEDSAMYFCASSEIPYTNTGELFFGEGSRLTVL.

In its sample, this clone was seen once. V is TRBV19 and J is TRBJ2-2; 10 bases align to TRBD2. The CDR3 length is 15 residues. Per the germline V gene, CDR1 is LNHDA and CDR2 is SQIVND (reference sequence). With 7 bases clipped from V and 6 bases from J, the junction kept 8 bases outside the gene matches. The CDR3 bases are TGTGCCAGTACTGCCGGGGGACTAGCGTCCGGGGAGCTGTTTTTT. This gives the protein CASTAGGLASGELFF.

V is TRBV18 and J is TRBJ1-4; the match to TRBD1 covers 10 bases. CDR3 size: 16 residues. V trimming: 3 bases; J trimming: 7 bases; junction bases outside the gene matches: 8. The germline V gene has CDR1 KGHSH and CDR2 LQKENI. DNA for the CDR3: TGTGCCAGCTCACCGGGACAGGGGTCGGGTGCTGAAAAACTGTTTTTT. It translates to CASSPGQGSGAEKLFF.

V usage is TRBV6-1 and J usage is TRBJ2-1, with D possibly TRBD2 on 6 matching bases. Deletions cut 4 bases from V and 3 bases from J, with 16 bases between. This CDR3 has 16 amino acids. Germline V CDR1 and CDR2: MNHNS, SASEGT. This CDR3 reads CASSGRDPGLYNEQFF. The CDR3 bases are TGTGCCAGCAGTGGGAGGGATCCGGGACTCTACAATGAGCAGTTCTTC.

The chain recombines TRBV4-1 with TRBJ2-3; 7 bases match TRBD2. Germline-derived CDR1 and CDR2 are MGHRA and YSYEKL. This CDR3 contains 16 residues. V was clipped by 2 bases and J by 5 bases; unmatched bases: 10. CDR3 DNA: TGCGCCAGCAGCCAATATATGGGAGGGCCTAGAGATACGCAGTATTTT. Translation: CASSQYMGGPRDTQYF.

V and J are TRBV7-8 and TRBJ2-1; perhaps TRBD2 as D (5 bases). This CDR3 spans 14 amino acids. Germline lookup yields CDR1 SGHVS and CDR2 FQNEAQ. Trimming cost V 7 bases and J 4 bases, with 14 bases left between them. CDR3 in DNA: TGTGCCAGCACCGACACTGGGAGATACAATGAGCAGTTCTTC. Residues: CASTDTGRYNEQFF.

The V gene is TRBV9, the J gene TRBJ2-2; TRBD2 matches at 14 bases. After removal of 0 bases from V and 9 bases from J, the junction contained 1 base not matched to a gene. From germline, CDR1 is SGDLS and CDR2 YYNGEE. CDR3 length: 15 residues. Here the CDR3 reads CASSVGLAGGRELFF. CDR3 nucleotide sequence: TGTGCCAGCAGCGTAGGACTAGCGGGAGGGAGGGAGCTGTTTTTT.

DNA for the CDR3: TGTGCCAGCAGCTCTAGCGGGAGAGGGGCAGATACGCAGTATTTT. This codes for CASSSSGRGADTQYF. The V call is TRBV5-6, the J call TRBJ2-3; TRBD2 matches at 10 bases. Germline CDR1 reads SGHDT; CDR2 reads YYEEEE. V was pared by 3 bases and J by 4 bases, with 5 bases of the junction left unmatched. CDR3 size: 15 residues.

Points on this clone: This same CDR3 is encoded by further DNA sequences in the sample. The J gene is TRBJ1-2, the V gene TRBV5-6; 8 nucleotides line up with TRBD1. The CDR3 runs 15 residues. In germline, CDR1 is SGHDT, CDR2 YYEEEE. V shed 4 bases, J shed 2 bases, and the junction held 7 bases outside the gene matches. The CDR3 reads CASSRDRPANYGYTF. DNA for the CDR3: TGTGCCAGCAGCAGGGACAGGCCTGCCAACTATGGCTACACCTTC.